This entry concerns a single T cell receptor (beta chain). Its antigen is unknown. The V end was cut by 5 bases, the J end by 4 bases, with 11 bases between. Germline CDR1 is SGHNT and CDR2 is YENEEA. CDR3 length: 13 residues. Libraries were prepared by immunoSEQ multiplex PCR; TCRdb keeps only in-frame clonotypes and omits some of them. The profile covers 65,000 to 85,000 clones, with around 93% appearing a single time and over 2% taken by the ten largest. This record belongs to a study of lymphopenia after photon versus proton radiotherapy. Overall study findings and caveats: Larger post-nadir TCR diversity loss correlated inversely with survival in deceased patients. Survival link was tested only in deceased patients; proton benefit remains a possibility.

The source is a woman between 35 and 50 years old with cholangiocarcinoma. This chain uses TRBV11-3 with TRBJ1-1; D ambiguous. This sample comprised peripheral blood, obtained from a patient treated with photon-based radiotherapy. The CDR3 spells CASSRGKSTEAFF. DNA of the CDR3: TGTGCCAGCAGCCGGGGAAAGTCCACTGAAGCTTTCTTT.